This T cell receptor beta chain was observed in a study of blood T cell repertoires in COVID-19. Using immunoSEQ multiplex PCR, the repertoire was profiled, and TCRdb retains in-frame clones only, with some absent. The sample has about 200,000 clones, more than 75% seen once; the top ten hold around 8%. Germline values: CDR1 SEHNR, CDR2 FQNEAQ (reference sequence). CDR3 length equals 15 residues. The germline V and J ends were trimmed by 1 base and 2 bases, with 12 bases remaining between them. This clone was counted between two and nine times. The same CDR3 is also encoded by other DNA sequences in this sample.

The source of this sequence is an elderly woman with COVID-19, enrolled during active disease. V usage is TRBV7-9 and J usage is TRBJ2-7; a weak D match, TRBD1 (5 bases). Sequencing used peripheral blood. The CDR3 region has the DNA TGTGCCAGCAGCTTAGGAACAGGAAAAACCTACGAGCAGTACTTC. It codes for CASSLGTGKTYEQYF.